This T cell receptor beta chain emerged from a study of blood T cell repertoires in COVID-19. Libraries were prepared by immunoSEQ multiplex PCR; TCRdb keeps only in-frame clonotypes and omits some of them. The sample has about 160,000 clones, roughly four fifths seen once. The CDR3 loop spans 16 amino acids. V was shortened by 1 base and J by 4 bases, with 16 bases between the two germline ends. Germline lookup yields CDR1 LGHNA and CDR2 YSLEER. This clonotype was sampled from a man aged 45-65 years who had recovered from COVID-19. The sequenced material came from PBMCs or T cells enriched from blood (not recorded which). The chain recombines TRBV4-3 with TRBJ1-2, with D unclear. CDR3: CASSQVRGKSFYGYTF. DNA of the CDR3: TGCGCCAGCAGCCAAGTTAGAGGGAAATCCTTCTATGGCTACACCTTC.